This TCR beta chain was recorded in a study of chemoradiotherapy in HPV16-positive cancers. Germline V gives CDR1 LNHDA, CDR2 SQIVND (reference sequence). This CDR3 is built from 16 residues. The V gene lost 5 bases and the J gene lost 0 bases, with 17 bases spanning the gap. TCRdb's copy holds only in-frame clones and misses some; the assay was immunoSEQ multiplex PCR. The sample contains about 9,000 clones, 85% of which appear only once. The source is a human donor with HPV-associated anogenital cancer. This chain uses TRBV19 with TRBJ2-7, with a possible D match to TRBD2 (5 bases). Sample: tumor tissue, taken from a patient who underwent chemoradiotherapy. Here the CDR3 DNA reads TGTGCCAGTAGTCCGCGGGTCCTCCTATCCTCCTACGAGCAGTACTTC. Amino acids: CASSPRVLLSSYEQYF. The full variable domain, completed using reference TRBV19 and TRBJ2-7, is DGGITQSPKYLFRKEGQNVTLSCEQNLNHDAMYWYRQDPGQGLRLIYYSQIVNDFQKGDIAEGYSVSREKKESFPLTVTSAQKNPTAFYLCASSPRVLLSSYEQYFGPGTRLTVT.